This TCR beta chain was recovered during a study of cytomegalovirus exposure and HLA in healthy donors. General study findings and limits: The CMV antigen specificity of a few CMV-associated chains was confirmed through in vitro analysis. The authors listed some 150 TCR beta chains as cytomegalovirus-associated. A later analysis found first-cohort TCR clusters tended to co-occur in the 90 to 150 validation repertoires. There were some public TCRs occurring in many donors, but most TCR sequences were rare.

CDR3 length equals 15 residues. V was shortened by 5 bases and J by 5 bases, with 18 bases between the two germline ends. Germline loops: CDR1 SGHTA, CDR2 FQGNSA. Using immunoSEQ multiplex PCR, the repertoire was profiled, and TCRdb retains in-frame clones only, with some absent. This sample has about 120,000 clones, with roughly 88% found just once. Points on this clone: Antigen unknown.

The J gene is TRBJ2-5, the V gene TRBV7-2; maybe TRBD2 (6 bases). Sample: PBMCs. The clonotype comes from a man aged 18 to 35 in good health and CMV-seronegative. CDR3 residues: CASSPLTRITETQYF. CDR3 in DNA: TGTGCCAGCAGCCCCTTGACTAGGATAACTGAGACCCAGTACTTC.